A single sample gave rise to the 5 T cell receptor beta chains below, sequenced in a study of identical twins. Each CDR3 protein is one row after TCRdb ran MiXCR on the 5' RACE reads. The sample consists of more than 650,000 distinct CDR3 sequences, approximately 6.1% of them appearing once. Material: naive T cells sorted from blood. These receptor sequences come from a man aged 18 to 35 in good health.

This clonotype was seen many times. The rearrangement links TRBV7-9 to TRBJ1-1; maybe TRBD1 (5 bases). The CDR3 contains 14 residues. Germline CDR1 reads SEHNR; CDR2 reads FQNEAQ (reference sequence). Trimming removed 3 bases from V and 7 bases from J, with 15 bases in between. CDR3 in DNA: TGTGCCAGCAGCTTGTTGTCAGGGTCGAGTGAAGCTTTCTTT. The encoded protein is CASSLLSGSSEAFF.

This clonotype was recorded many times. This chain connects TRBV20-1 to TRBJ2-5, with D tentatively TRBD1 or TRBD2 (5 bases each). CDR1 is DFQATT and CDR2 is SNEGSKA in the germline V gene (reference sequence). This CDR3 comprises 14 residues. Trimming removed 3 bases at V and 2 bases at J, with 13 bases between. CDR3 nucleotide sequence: TGCAGTGCTAGCTGGGGGAGACTACAAGAGACCCAGTACTTC. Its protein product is CSASWGRLQETQYF.

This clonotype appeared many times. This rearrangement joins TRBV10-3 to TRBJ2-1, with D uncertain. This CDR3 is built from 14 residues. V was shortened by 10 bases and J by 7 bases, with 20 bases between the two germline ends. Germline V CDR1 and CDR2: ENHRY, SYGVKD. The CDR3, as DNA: TGTGCCACCCTGGTGGGCCAGATGTCAAATGAGCAGTTCTTC. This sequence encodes CATLVGQMSNEQFF.

In DNA form, the CDR3 reads TGCAGCGCCCCAGCGGGAGGAAGTGATACGCAGTATTTT. Its protein product is CSAPAGGSDTQYF. This chain links TRBV29-1 with TRBJ2-3; 9 nucleotides match TRBD2. J gave up 6 bases and V 7 bases, and 8 bases lay outside the gene matches. There are 13 residues in the CDR3. Germline CDR1 SQVTM, CDR2 ANQGSEA.

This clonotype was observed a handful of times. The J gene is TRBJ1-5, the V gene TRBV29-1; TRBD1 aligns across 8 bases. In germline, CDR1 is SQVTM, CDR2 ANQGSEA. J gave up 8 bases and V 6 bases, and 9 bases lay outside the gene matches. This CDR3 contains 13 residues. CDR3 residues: CSVAGQGMEPQHF. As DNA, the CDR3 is TGCAGCGTGGCTGGACAGGGTATGGAGCCCCAGCATTTT. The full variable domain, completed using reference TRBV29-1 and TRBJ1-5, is SAVISQKPSRDICQRGTSLTIQCQVDSQVTMMFWYRQQPGQSLTLIATANQGSEATYESGFVIDKFPISRPNLTFSTLTVSNMSPEDSSIYLCSVAGQGMEPQHFGDGTRLSIL.